This is a list of T cell receptor beta chains from one sample in a study of OX40 agonist ivuxolimab in advanced cancers. Only in-frame clones appear in the TCRdb table, and some are missing; sequencing was by immunoSEQ multiplex PCR. The sample contains about 56,000 clones, roughly 91% of which appear only once. This specimen consisted of CD4+ or CD8+ T cells sorted from blood, obtained in a trial of the OX40 agonist ivuxolimab. These receptors all come from an adult with an advanced solid tumor such as melanoma, head and neck, liver or kidney cancer. CDR3s include the opening cysteine and the closing phenylalanine or tryptophan. The D gene is left open where the match is weak. Expanded clones get a size class; other rows say once, few or many, or leave the size out.

v_gene: TRBV19; j_gene: TRBJ2-5; abundance: -; d_gene: -; CDR3aa: CASSGLPRETQYF; CDR3nt: TGTGCCAGTAGTGGTTTGCCTAGAGAGACCCAGTACTTC
v_gene: TRBV5-1; j_gene: TRBJ1-1; abundance: -; d_gene: TRBD1; CDR3aa: CASSSGQPNTEAFF; CDR3nt: TGCGCCAGCAGCTCGGGACAGCCGAACACTGAAGCTTTCTTT
v_gene: TRBV5-4; j_gene: TRBJ2-3; abundance: -; d_gene: TRBD1; CDR3aa: CASSLPQGTDTQYF; CDR3nt: TGTGCCAGCAGCTTGCCACAGGGGACAGATACGCAGTATTTT
v_gene: TRBV11-3; j_gene: TRBJ2-7; abundance: -; d_gene: TRBD1; CDR3aa: CASSRGQGAGEQYF; CDR3nt: TGTGCCAGCAGCCGCGGACAGGGGGCGGGCGAGCAGTACTTC
v_gene: TRBV2; j_gene: TRBJ2-1; abundance: -; d_gene: -; CDR3aa: CASLTPSWEQFF; CDR3nt: TGTGCCAGCCTGACACCTTCGTGGGAGCAGTTCTTC
v_gene: TRBV7-2; j_gene: TRBJ2-7; abundance: -; d_gene: TRBD2; CDR3aa: CASSLDPAGGYEQYF; CDR3nt: TGTGCCAGCAGCTTAGATCCAGCGGGAGGGTACGAGCAGTACTTC
v_gene: TRBV7-9; j_gene: TRBJ2-5; abundance: -; d_gene: TRBD2; CDR3aa: CASSDGLAGVKETQYF; CDR3nt: TGTGCCAGCAGCGACGGACTAGCGGGTGTGAAAGAGACCCAGTACTTC
v_gene: TRBV29-1; j_gene: TRBJ2-7; abundance: -; d_gene: TRBD1; CDR3aa: CSVVGQGSYEQYF; CDR3nt: TGCAGCGTTGTTGGACAGGGGTCCTACGAGCAGTACTTC
v_gene: TRBV9; j_gene: TRBJ2-2; abundance: -; d_gene: -; CDR3aa: CASSVGQGTTGELFF; CDR3nt: TGTGCCAGCAGCGTAGGGCAGGGGACCACCGGGGAGCTGTTTTTT
v_gene: TRBV6-4; j_gene: TRBJ1-1; abundance: once; d_gene: -; CDR3aa: CASSDIPGFQGAFF; CDR3nt: TGTGCCAGCAGTGATATTCCCGGGTTTCAGGGAGCTTTCTTT
v_gene: TRBV27; j_gene: TRBJ1-5; abundance: -; d_gene: TRBD1; CDR3aa: CASSQLGTGGGNQPQHF; CDR3nt: TGTGCCAGCAGTCAACTAGGGACAGGGGGAGGCAATCAGCCCCAGCATTTT
v_gene: TRBV4-1; j_gene: TRBJ2-2; abundance: -; d_gene: -; CDR3aa: CASSQEVGAGGELFF; CDR3nt: TGCGCCAGCAGCCAAGAAGTGGGAGCAGGCGGGGAGCTGTTTTTT
v_gene: TRBV15; j_gene: TRBJ2-7; abundance: once; d_gene: -; CDR3aa: CATSSRLGSEQYF; CDR3nt: TGTGCCACCAGCAGCCGACTTGGGAGCGAGCAGTACTTC
v_gene: TRBV4-1; j_gene: TRBJ1-5; abundance: few; d_gene: TRBD1; CDR3aa: CASSQATGLVGQPQHF; CDR3nt: TGCGCCAGCAGCCAAGCGACAGGGTTAGTGGGTCAGCCCCAGCATTTT
v_gene: TRBV6-1; j_gene: TRBJ2-7; abundance: -; d_gene: TRBD1; CDR3aa: CASSEVGDRSSYEQYF; CDR3nt: TGTGCCAGCAGTGAAGTGGGGGACAGGAGCTCCTACGAGCAGTACTTC
v_gene: TRBV5-8; j_gene: TRBJ1-1; abundance: -; d_gene: -; CDR3aa: CASSFPGLGTEAFF; CDR3nt: TGTGCCAGCAGCTTCCCGGGCCTGGGGACTGAAGCTTTCTTT
v_gene: TRBV19; j_gene: TRBJ1-5; abundance: -; d_gene: -; CDR3aa: CASSMADWQPQHF; CDR3nt: TGTGCCAGTAGTATGGCGGACTGGCAGCCCCAGCATTTT
v_gene: TRBV14; j_gene: TRBJ2-3; abundance: -; d_gene: TRBD2; CDR3aa: CASSRLAGGLGDTQYF; CDR3nt: TGTGCCAGCAGCCGTCTAGCGGGAGGGCTGGGGGATACGCAGTATTTT
v_gene: TRBV4-1; j_gene: TRBJ2-4; abundance: -; d_gene: TRBD1; CDR3aa: CASSPSPGTGVKNIQYF; CDR3nt: TGCGCCAGCAGCCCATCTCCCGGGACAGGCGTTAAAAACATTCAGTACTTC
v_gene: TRBV11-2; j_gene: TRBJ1-2; abundance: once; d_gene: -; CDR3aa: CASSPPSGLDIYGYTF; CDR3nt: TGTGCCAGCAGCCCCCCTTCAGGGCTTGATATCTATGGCTACACCTTC
v_gene: TRBV7-6; j_gene: TRBJ1-2; abundance: -; d_gene: -; CDR3aa: CASSFYSRKTYGYTF; CDR3nt: TGTGCCAGCAGCTTTTACTCTCGAAAGACCTATGGCTACACCTTC
v_gene: TRBV6-5; j_gene: TRBJ1-1; abundance: -; d_gene: -; CDR3aa: CASSYSMAGMNTEAFF; CDR3nt: TGTGCCAGCAGTTACTCGATGGCAGGTATGAACACTGAAGCTTTCTTT
v_gene: TRBV10-3; j_gene: TRBJ2-1; abundance: -; d_gene: TRBD1; CDR3aa: CAISDPGTAYNEQFF; CDR3nt: TGTGCCATCAGTGACCCTGGGACAGCTTACAATGAGCAGTTCTTC
v_gene: TRBV11-1; j_gene: TRBJ2-7; abundance: -; d_gene: TRBD2; CDR3aa: CASSVGLAGGERYEQYF; CDR3nt: TGTGCCAGCAGCGTGGGACTAGCGGGAGGGGAACGGTACGAGCAGTACTTC
v_gene: TRBV7-8; j_gene: TRBJ2-7; abundance: -; d_gene: TRBD2; CDR3aa: CASSLRGVGSYEQYF; CDR3nt: TGTGCCAGCAGCTTACGGGGGGTGGGCTCCTACGAGCAGTACTTC
v_gene: TRBV5-1; j_gene: TRBJ2-3; abundance: -; d_gene: TRBD2; CDR3aa: CASSGKAGTFSTDTQYF; CDR3nt: TGCGCCAGCAGCGGGAAAGCGGGGACCTTTAGCACAGATACGCAGTATTTT
v_gene: TRBV27; j_gene: TRBJ1-5; abundance: -; d_gene: TRBD1; CDR3aa: CASSQGTEYSNQPQHF; CDR3nt: TGTGCCAGCAGCCAAGGGACAGAGTATAGCAATCAGCCCCAGCATTTT
v_gene: TRBV14; j_gene: TRBJ1-5; abundance: -; d_gene: TRBD1; CDR3aa: CASGTERNQPQHF; CDR3nt: TGTGCCAGCGGGACAGAACGCAATCAGCCCCAGCATTTT
v_gene: TRBV28; j_gene: TRBJ2-7; abundance: -; d_gene: TRBD2; CDR3aa: CASSLWSSGSTYEQYF; CDR3nt: TGTGCCAGCAGTTTATGGTCTAGCGGGTCCACCTACGAGCAGTACTTC
v_gene: TRBV19; j_gene: TRBJ1-1; abundance: once; d_gene: -; CDR3aa: CASTLSEGTEAFF; CDR3nt: TGTGCCAGTACCCTCAGCGAGGGGACTGAAGCTTTCTTT
v_gene: TRBV27; j_gene: TRBJ2-1; abundance: -; d_gene: TRBD2; CDR3aa: CASSPPGLADYNEQFF; CDR3nt: TGTGCCAGCAGTCCTCCGGGACTAGCGGATTACAATGAGCAGTTCTTC
v_gene: TRBV6-6; j_gene: TRBJ2-2; abundance: -; d_gene: -; CDR3aa: CASSSLDNFPGELFF; CDR3nt: TGTGCCAGCAGTTCACTAGATAATTTCCCCGGGGAGCTGTTTTTT
v_gene: TRBV11-2; j_gene: TRBJ2-1; abundance: -; d_gene: TRBD2; CDR3aa: CASSVWGAGDYNEQFF; CDR3nt: TGTGCCAGCAGCGTATGGGGAGCGGGGGACTACAATGAGCAGTTCTTC
v_gene: TRBV27; j_gene: TRBJ2-1; abundance: once; d_gene: -; CDR3aa: CASSIGPKNQQFF; CDR3nt: TGTGCCAGCAGTATAGGACCAAAGAATCAGCAGTTCTTC
v_gene: TRBV10-2; j_gene: TRBJ2-1; abundance: -; d_gene: -; CDR3aa: CASSESSPSDEQFF; CDR3nt: TGCGCCAGCAGTGAGTCGTCCCCGAGCGATGAGCAGTTCTTC
v_gene: TRBV11-2; j_gene: TRBJ2-1; abundance: -; d_gene: TRBD2; CDR3aa: CASSLDPGTSNEQFF; CDR3nt: TGTGCCAGCAGCTTAGATCCCGGGACTAGCAATGAGCAGTTCTTC
v_gene: TRBV25-1; j_gene: TRBJ2-3; abundance: -; d_gene: -; CDR3aa: CASSAFHTQYF; CDR3nt: TGTGCCAGCAGTGCATTCCATACGCAGTATTTT
v_gene: TRBV20-1; j_gene: TRBJ2-1; abundance: -; d_gene: -; CDR3aa: CSALLVNEQFF; CDR3nt: TGCAGTGCCCTACTAGTTAATGAGCAGTTCTTC
v_gene: TRBV9; j_gene: TRBJ2-7; abundance: -; d_gene: TRBD2; CDR3aa: CASSGGAGVSYEQYF; CDR3nt: TGTGCCAGCAGCGGCGGAGCGGGAGTATCCTACGAGCAGTACTTC
v_gene: TRBV7-9; j_gene: TRBJ2-5; abundance: -; d_gene: -; CDR3aa: CASSPQEETQYF; CDR3nt: TGTGCCAGCAGCCCCCAAGAAGAGACCCAGTACTTC
v_gene: TRBV9; j_gene: TRBJ1-4; abundance: -; d_gene: -; CDR3aa: CAGSSLPLGTNEKLFF; CDR3nt: TGTGCCGGCAGCTCCCTCCCCTTAGGAACTAATGAAAAACTGTTTTTT
v_gene: TRBV19; j_gene: TRBJ2-3; abundance: -; d_gene: TRBD2; CDR3aa: CASSISPLTSGADTQYF; CDR3nt: TGTGCCAGTAGTATATCCCCGCTGACTAGCGGAGCAGATACGCAGTATTTT
v_gene: TRBV6-5; j_gene: TRBJ2-3; abundance: -; d_gene: -; CDR3aa: CASSRGGVTDTQYF; CDR3nt: TGTGCCAGCAGCCGTGGAGGGGTCACAGATACGCAGTATTTT
v_gene: TRBV15; j_gene: TRBJ2-2; abundance: -; d_gene: -; CDR3aa: CATSRAGGELFF; CDR3nt: TGTGCCACCAGCAGAGCGGGAGGGGAGCTGTTTTTT
v_gene: TRBV2; j_gene: TRBJ1-5; abundance: -; d_gene: -; CDR3aa: CASTVDNQPQHF; CDR3nt: TGTGCCAGCACGGTGGACAATCAGCCCCAGCATTTT
v_gene: TRBV28; j_gene: TRBJ1-5; abundance: -; d_gene: -; CDR3aa: CASSLGQSYQPQHF; CDR3nt: TGTGCCAGCAGTTTAGGACAGAGTTATCAGCCCCAGCATTTT
v_gene: TRBV5-1; j_gene: TRBJ2-1; abundance: -; d_gene: -; CDR3aa: CASSLVENNEQFF; CDR3nt: TGCGCCAGCAGCTTGGTCGAGAATAATGAGCAGTTCTTC
v_gene: TRBV6-1; j_gene: TRBJ1-4; abundance: -; d_gene: -; CDR3aa: CASTLGGQLFF; CDR3nt: TGTGCCAGCACCCTAGGGGGACAACTGTTTTTT
v_gene: TRBV5-1; j_gene: TRBJ2-7; abundance: -; d_gene: TRBD1; CDR3aa: CASSLGQGLYEQYF; CDR3nt: TGCGCCAGCAGCTTGGGACAGGGTCTTTACGAGCAGTACTTC
v_gene: TRBV11-2; j_gene: TRBJ2-7; abundance: -; d_gene: -; CDR3aa: CASSKSQGTAYEQYF; CDR3nt: TGTGCCAGCAGCAAAAGTCAGGGCACGGCCTACGAGCAGTACTTC
v_gene: TRBV27; j_gene: TRBJ2-7; abundance: -; d_gene: TRBD2; CDR3aa: CASSLTSGGYEQYF; CDR3nt: TGTGCCAGCAGTTTGACTAGCGGGGGGTACGAGCAGTACTTC
v_gene: TRBV9; j_gene: TRBJ1-3; abundance: -; d_gene: -; CDR3aa: CASSPSGTGIFSGNTIYF; CDR3nt: TGTGCCAGCAGCCCCTCCGGGACGGGGATATTCTCTGGAAACACCATATATTTT
v_gene: TRBV7-2; j_gene: TRBJ1-3; abundance: -; d_gene: -; CDR3aa: CASSLWELENTIYF; CDR3nt: TGTGCCAGCAGCTTATGGGAGTTAGAAAACACCATATATTTT
v_gene: TRBV6-5; j_gene: TRBJ2-1; abundance: -; d_gene: TRBD1; CDR3aa: CASSYSLGQDDERFF; CDR3nt: TGTGCCAGCAGTTACTCGCTAGGACAGGACGATGAAAGGTTCTTC